A single sample gave rise to the 17 T cell receptor beta chains below, sequenced in a study of T-cell reconstitution after alpha-beta-depleted transplantation in children. This sample's TCRbeta library carried unique molecular identifier barcodes. TCRdb called the PCR reads again in MiXCR, with one record for every CDR3 protein. The table shows under 300,000 distinct CDR3 sequences, with roughly 12% occurring only once. The input for sequencing was peripheral blood, taken 180 days after TCRalphabeta/CD19-depleted stem cell transplant. The receptors come from a male patient aged 2-10 years who had a stem cell transplant for chronic granulomatous disease, so the T cells may come from the graft donor.

This clonotype was picked up many times. This chain uses TRBV7-2 with TRBJ2-1; no clear D. Germline V gene sequence: CDR1 SGHTA, CDR2 FQGNSA. Between the trimmed V and J ends, which lost 1 base and 6 bases, there was a span of 7 bases. CDR3 size: 13 residues. The CDR3 sequence is CASSLDRANEQFF. CDR3 bases: TGTGCCAGCAGCTTAGACCGGGCCAATGAGCAGTTCTTC.

Regarding this clonotype: A much more abundant neighbour one base away suggests this may be a read error. This chain connects TRBV10-3 to TRBJ1-1; D unresolved. Germline loops: CDR1 ENHRY, CDR2 SYGVKD. The CDR3 contains 12 residues. The CDR3 DNA sequence: TGTGCCATCGGTGAGTCGACAATTGAAGCTTTCTTT. It specifies CAIGESTIEAFF.

This clonotype was observed at least ten times. The chain employs TRBV28 and TRBJ2-2, with D uncertain. Germline V gene sequence: CDR1 MDHEN, CDR2 SYDVKM. V dropped 5 bases and J dropped 0 bases, with 19 bases sitting between them. There are 18 residues in the CDR3. As DNA, the CDR3 is TGTGCCAGCAGTCCTCCGGGTGTGCGCCCCGCGAACACCGGGGAGCTGTTTTTT. Translation: CASSPPGVRPANTGELFF.

Turning to this clonotype: This could be a read error, since a much larger clone is one nucleotide away. The chain is built from TRBV10-3 and TRBJ2-7; possibly TRBD1 for D (6 bases). The CDR3 covers 11 residues. Germline assignment: CDR1 ENHRY and CDR2 SYGVKD. V dropped 4 bases and J dropped 7 bases, with 8 bases sitting between them. In nucleotides, the CDR3 is TGTGCCATCAGTGCAAGGGGGGAGCAGTACTTC. It yields the protein CAISARGEQYF.

This clonotype was counted at least ten times. The chain uses TRBV5-1 and TRBJ2-2; D is ambiguous. V was pared by 0 bases and J by 3 bases, with 6 bases between. CDR3 length equals 14 residues. In germline, CDR1 is SGHRS, CDR2 YFSETQ. In DNA form, the CDR3 reads TGCGCCAGCAGCTTGGCCGTAGACACCGGGGAGCTGTTTTTT. Amino acids: CASSLAVDTGELFF. Looking up the rest from reference TRBV5-1 and TRBJ2-2 gives the full variable domain: KAGVTQTPRYLIKTRGQQVTLSCSPISGHRSVSWYQQTPGQGLQFLFEYFSETQRNKGNFPGRFSGRQFSNSRSEMNVSTLELGDSALYLCASSLAVDTGELFFGEGSRLTVL.

This clonotype was recorded at least ten times. The chain uses TRBV11-2 and TRBJ1-1, with D hard to call. Trimming stripped 4 bases from V and 4 bases from J, with 16 bases between. Germline V gene lookup returns CDR1 SGHAT and CDR2 FQNNGV. CDR3 size: 15 residues. The CDR3 is CASSSWRDGGTEAFF. CDR3 DNA sequence: TGTGCCAGCAGCTCCTGGCGGGATGGTGGCACTGAAGCTTTCTTT.

This clonotype appeared many times. This rearrangement joins TRBV6-2 or TRBV6-3 to TRBJ2-3; D ambiguous. V lost 6 bases and J 3 bases, leaving 7 bases between the germline ends. The CDR3 has 12 residues. Germline assignment: CDR1 MNHEY and CDR2 SVGEGT. The CDR3 DNA reads as TGTGCCAGCAGCCAAGTTACAGATACGCAGTATTTT. Translated: CASSQVTDTQYF.

For this clonotype: This sequence may be a read error, since a much larger clone differs from it by one base. V is TRBV5-1 and J is TRBJ1-1, with D unclear. This CDR3 region has 15 residues. Germline V gene sequence: CDR1 SGHRS, CDR2 YFSETQ. For the CDR3, the DNA is TGCGCCACCAGCTTGGGAATAGGTATGAACACTGAAGCTTTCTTT. Amino acids: CATSLGIGMNTEAFF.

This clonotype came up many times. The rearrangement joins TRBV9 to TRBJ2-7; 8 nucleotides align to TRBD1. V shed 0 bases, J shed 4 bases, and the junction held 9 bases outside the gene matches. The V gene's germline CDR1 is SGDLS and CDR2 YYNGEE. This CDR3 has 16 residues. As DNA, the CDR3 is TGTGCCAGCAGCGTAGACCCGGACAGGGCATGGTACGAGCAGTACTTC. Protein sequence: CASSVDPDRAWYEQYF.

At least ten counts were recorded for this clonotype. The chain recombines TRBV5-1 with TRBJ2-3; D may be TRBD1 or TRBD2 (6 bases each). The CDR3 sequence is 13 residues long. Germline V gene lookup returns CDR1 SGHRS and CDR2 YFSETQ. The V end was cut by 4 bases, the J end by 4 bases, with 10 bases between. For the CDR3, the DNA is TGCGCCAGCAGCGGGGGGCGTTCAGATACGCAGTATTTT. Amino acids: CASSGGRSDTQYF.

This clonotype was seen at least ten times. The chain is built from TRBV7-9 and TRBJ2-1; weak D call: TRBD1 (7 bases). The CDR3 has 15 residues. V was pared by 3 bases and J by 3 bases, with 12 bases between. Germline values: CDR1 SEHNR, CDR2 FQNEAQ (reference sequence). The CDR3 nucleotides read TGTGCCAGCAGCTTGCGGGACAGCTTCTACAATGAGCAGTTCTTC. It specifies CASSLRDSFYNEQFF.

There are many counts of this clonotype. The chain carries TRBV5-1 and TRBJ2-3; 7 bases match TRBD1. The CDR3 is 15 amino acids. Trimming at V came to 4 bases and at J to 3 bases, leaving 8 bases not matched to a gene. Germline V gene data show CDR1 as SGHRS and CDR2 as YFSETQ. Written as DNA, the CDR3 is TGCGCCAGCAGCCCGGTAGGGGGCCCGACAGATACGCAGTATTTT. It translates to CASSPVGGPTDTQYF.

The table lists this clonotype with a few counts. The gene calls are TRBV6-6 and TRBJ1-2, with a possible D match to TRBD1 (5 bases). The V end was cut by 5 bases, the J end by 7 bases, with 14 bases between. Per the germline V gene, CDR1 is MNHNY and CDR2 is SVGAGI (reference sequence). This CDR3 contains 13 residues. The CDR3 sequence is CASSTPGSGGYTF. CDR3 sequence (DNA): TGTGCCAGCAGTACCCCAGGGAGTGGTGGCTACACCTTC.

In this sample, this clonotype turned up many times. The V gene is TRBV27, the J gene TRBJ1-6, with a possible D match to TRBD1 (5 bases). The CDR3 runs to 14 residues. The germline V gene has CDR1 MNHEY and CDR2 SMNVEV (reference sequence). Trimming took off 6 bases at V and 6 bases at J, with 12 bases between the two ends. The CDR3, as DNA: TGTGCCAGCAGCCTTCAGGGATCTAATTCACCCCTCCACTTT. Protein: CASSLQGSNSPLHF.

For this clonotype: Just one base apart from a much larger clone, this may be a read error. This chain uses TRBV14 with TRBJ1-1; D uncertain. The CDR3 loop spans 14 amino acids. Germline V CDR1 and CDR2: SGHDN, FVKESK. Trimming took 4 bases from V and 5 from J, leaving 14 bases between them. The CDR3 spells CASSRVKGGTEAFF. CDR3 DNA sequence: TGTGCCAGCAGCCGAGTTAAGGGAGGGACTGAAGCTTTCTTT. The variable domain in full, with the rest retrieved from reference TRBV14 and TRBJ1-1, is EAGVTQFPSHSVIEKGQTVTLRCDPISGHDNLYWYRRVMGKEIKFLLHFVKESKQDESGMPNNRFLAERTGGTYSTLKVQPAELEDSGVYFCASSRVKGGTEAFFGQGTRLTVV.

This clonotype showed up many times. This chain uses TRBV10-2 with TRBJ1-1; D gene uncertain. The germline V gene has CDR1 WSHSY and CDR2 SAAADI. Trimming stripped 8 bases from V and 2 bases from J, with 12 bases between. This CDR3 is built from 13 residues. Written as DNA, the CDR3 is TGCGCCAGCGCGGGGTGGGCAAACACTGAAGCTTTCTTT. This encodes CASAGWANTEAFF.

This chain links TRBV19 with TRBJ2-3; D remains ambiguous. CDR3 length: 14 residues. Trimming took off 5 bases at V and 2 bases at J, with 11 bases between the two ends. Germline V lookup: CDR1 LNHDA, CDR2 SQIVND (reference sequence). CDR3 protein: CASSHRGHTDTQYF. The CDR3 region has the DNA TGTGCCAGTAGTCACCGAGGCCACACAGATACGCAGTATTTT. Complete variable domain (other parts from reference TRBV19 and TRBJ2-3): DGGITQSPKYLFRKEGQNVTLSCEQNLNHDAMYWYRQDPGQGLRLIYYSQIVNDFQKGDIAEGYSVSREKKESFPLTVTSAQKNPTAFYLCASSHRGHTDTQYFGPGTRLTVL.